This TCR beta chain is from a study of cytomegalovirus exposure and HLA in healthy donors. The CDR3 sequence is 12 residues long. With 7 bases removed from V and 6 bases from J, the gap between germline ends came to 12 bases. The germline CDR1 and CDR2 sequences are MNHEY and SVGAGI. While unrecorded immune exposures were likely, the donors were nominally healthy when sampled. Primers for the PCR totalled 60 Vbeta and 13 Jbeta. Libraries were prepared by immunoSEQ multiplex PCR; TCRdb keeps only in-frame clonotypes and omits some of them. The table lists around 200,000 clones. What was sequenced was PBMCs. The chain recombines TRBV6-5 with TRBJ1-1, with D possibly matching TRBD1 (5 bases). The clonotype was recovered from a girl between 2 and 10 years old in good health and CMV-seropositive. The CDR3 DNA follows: TGTGCCAGCACTTCAACAGGCGCTGAAGCTTTCTTT. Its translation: CASTSTGAEAFF.